Presented here are 31 T cell receptor beta chains from one specimen sequenced in a study of T cell repertoires in cytomegalovirus infection. TCRdb reprocessed the reads with MiXCR, giving one entry per CDR3 protein. The table records about 890,000 distinct CDR3 sequences, 30% to 40% of them present only once. Their target antigens are unknown. The sample here was cultured CD8+ T cells from PBMCs, taken from culture after CMV antigen stimulation. All receptors come from a human donor in good health (CMV status not recorded). Some clones in this sample may be carry-over from other donors' samples.

V is TRBV6-6 and J is TRBJ1-1, with D tentatively TRBD1 (5 bases). Trimming left V 2 bases short and J 5 bases short, with 18 bases between. This CDR3 is 16 amino acids long. The germline gives CDR1 MNHNY, CDR2 SVGAGI (reference sequence). The CDR3 nucleotides are TGTGCCAGCAGTTACCCCGCCGACTGGCGGGGGACTGAAGCTTTCTTT. Its protein is CASSYPADWRGTEAFF.

This clonotype was counted between two and nine times. CDR3 amino acids: CASSPPGGDNEQFF. In nucleotides, the CDR3 is TGTGCCAGCAGTCCTCCGGGGGGGGACAATGAGCAGTTCTTC. The genes are TRBV6-2 or TRBV6-3 and TRBJ2-1; 8 bases map to TRBD2. V lost 5 bases to trimming and J lost 5 bases; unmatched junction nucleotides: 5. The V gene's germline CDR1 is MNHEY and CDR2 SVGEGT. CDR3 size: 14 residues.

This clonotype has ten or more counts. The J gene is TRBJ2-4, the V gene TRBV7-3; D gene uncertain. Germline V gene sequence: CDR1 SGHTA, CDR2 FQGTGA. This CDR3 comprises 14 residues. The germline V and J ends were trimmed by 3 bases and 6 bases, with 12 bases remaining between them. The DNA for the CDR3 is TGTGCCAGCAGCTTGGGATGGGGTCGAAACATTCAGTACTTC. This gives the protein CASSLGWGRNIQYF. The whole variable domain, remainder taken from reference TRBV7-3 and TRBJ2-4, is GAGVSQTPSNKVTEKGKYVELRCDPISGHTALYWYRQSLGQGPEFLIYFQGTGAADDSGLPNDRFFAVRPEGSVSTLKIQRTERGDSAVYLCASSLGWGRNIQYFGAGTRLSVL.

This clonotype was seen a handful of times. V usage is TRBV6-8 and J usage is TRBJ1-3; D perhaps matches TRBD1 (6 bases). This CDR3 spans 15 amino acids. V gave up 5 bases and J gave up 4 bases, with 15 bases separating them. The germline CDR1 and CDR2 sequences are MNHGY and SAAAGT. The CDR3 DNA reads TGTGCCAGCAGTGGCCAGGGGACGCGGGGAAACACCATATATTTT. Amino acid sequence: CASSGQGTRGNTIYF.

This rearrangement joins TRBV10-3 to TRBJ2-3; the match to TRBD2 covers 10 bases. CDR1 is ENHRY and CDR2 is SYGVKD in the germline V gene. The trim removed 6 bases at V and 8 bases at J, leaving 11 bases unmatched. This CDR3 is built from 15 residues. Here the CDR3 reads CAIRGTSESMGTQYF. The CDR3 nucleotides read TGTGCCATCAGAGGGACTAGCGAGTCCATGGGTACGCAGTATTTT.

This sequence joins TRBV29-1 and TRBJ2-6; D uncertain. The CDR3 has 15 residues. V lost 3 bases and J 0 bases, leaving 9 bases between the germline ends. Germline loops: CDR1 SQVTM, CDR2 ANQGSEA. CDR3 residues: CSVDFGSSGANVLTF. As DNA, the CDR3 is TGCAGCGTTGACTTCGGCAGCTCTGGGGCCAACGTCCTGACTTTC. The whole variable domain, filled in from reference TRBV29-1 and TRBJ2-6, reads SAVISQKPSRDICQRGTSLTIQCQVDSQVTMMFWYRQQPGQSLTLIATANQGSEATYESGFVIDKFPISRPNLTFSTLTVSNMSPEDSSIYLCSVDFGSSGANVLTFGAGSRLTVL.

This clonotype was recorded a few times. This chain joins TRBV6-6 and TRBJ2-5; D perhaps matches TRBD2 (6 bases). CDR3 size: 14 residues. Trimming shortened V by 7 bases and J by 4 bases, and 16 bases separated the two germline ends. Germline V lookup: CDR1 MNHNY, CDR2 SVGAGI (reference sequence). The CDR3 bases are TGTGCCAGCACCGACCGGGAGTCAGGAGAGACCCAGTACTTC. It specifies CASTDRESGETQYF.

This clonotype has ten or more counts. This rearrangement joins TRBV6-2 or TRBV6-3 to TRBJ2-6; perhaps TRBD1 as D (6 bases). Per germline, CDR1 MNHEY and CDR2 SVGEGT. The CDR3 contains 15 residues. With 6 bases removed from V and 0 bases from J, the gap between germline ends came to 9 bases. In DNA, the CDR3 is TGTGCCAGCAGAATGGACAGCTCTGGGGCCAACGTCCTGACTTTC. It specifies CASRMDSSGANVLTF.

The V call is TRBV15, the J call TRBJ2-7; the D gene could be TRBD1 or TRBD2 (5 bases each). Germline assignment: CDR1 LNHNV and CDR2 YYDKDF (reference sequence). V lost 3 bases and J 6 bases, leaving 15 bases between the germline ends. The length of the CDR3 is 14 residues. CDR3 amino acids: CATSRTGAKSEQYF. In nucleotides, the CDR3 is TGTGCCACCAGCAGGACCGGGGCCAAATCCGAGCAGTACTTC. The variable domain in full, with the rest retrieved from reference TRBV15 and TRBJ2-7, is DAMVIQNPRYQVTQFGKPVTLSCSQTLNHNVMYWYQQKSSQAPKLLFHYYDKDFNNEADTPDNFQSRRPNTSFCFLDIRSPGLGDTAMYLCATSRTGAKSEQYFGPGTRLTVT.

The table lists this clonotype with a few counts. J is TRBJ1-1 and V is TRBV6-2 or TRBV6-3; the D gene is possibly TRBD1 (6 bases). The CDR3 runs 14 residues. The V and J ends lost 9 bases and 0 bases respectively, with 14 bases between them. Germline V gene data show CDR1 as MNHEY and CDR2 as SVGEGT. The CDR3 sequence: CASIQGGLNTEAFF. The DNA for the CDR3 is TGTGCCAGTATACAGGGAGGGTTGAACACTGAAGCTTTCTTT.

V and J are TRBV25-1 and TRBJ2-3; TRBD2 matches at 12 bases. After removal of 3 bases from V and 2 bases from J, the junction contained 3 bases not matched to a gene. The CDR3 totals 16 residues. The germline V gene encodes CDR1 MGHDK and CDR2 SYGVNS. The CDR3 DNA reads TGTGCCAGCAGTGATGGACTAGCGGGGTACACAGATACGCAGTATTTT. Its translation: CASSDGLAGYTDTQYF.

The V gene is TRBV6-1, the J gene TRBJ1-2; no firm D call. Per the germline V gene, CDR1 is MNHNS and CDR2 is SASEGT. Trimming pared 4 bases from V and 0 bases from J, leaving 15 bases between. The CDR3 totals 16 residues. CDR3 nucleotides: TGTGCCAGCAGTGGCTTTTCCGGGCCCTCTAACTATGGCTACACCTTC. Amino acid sequence: CASSGFSGPSNYGYTF.

This clonotype showed up many times. The chain's CDR3 is CASSSSGGLETQYF. The CDR3 DNA sequence: TGTGCCAGCAGCTCTAGCGGGGGACTGGAGACCCAGTACTTC. This sequence joins TRBV3-1 and TRBJ2-5, with TRBD2 matching 10 bases. Germline V gene sequence: CDR1 LGHDT, CDR2 YNNKEL (reference sequence). This CDR3 region has 14 residues. Germline trimming cut 5 bases from V and 5 bases from J; bases unmatched to any gene: 5.

This clonotype was recorded many times. V and J are TRBV7-2 and TRBJ1-4; no firm D call. Germline V gives CDR1 SGHTA, CDR2 FQGNSA. This CDR3 has 12 amino acids. With 1 base removed from V and 8 bases from J, the gap between germline ends came to 5 bases. The CDR3 sequence: CASSLEAEKLFF. The CDR3 DNA sequence: TGTGCCAGCAGCTTAGAAGCCGAAAAACTGTTTTTT.

This clonotype was observed many times. V gene TRBV7-2 combines with J gene TRBJ2-4, with 7 positions matching TRBD2. Germline CDR1 SGHTA, CDR2 FQGNSA. The J segment lost 6 bases and the V segment lost 4 bases, leaving 6 bases of the junction unmatched. CDR3 length: 14 residues. The CDR3 region is CASSSGLAVNIQYF. The CDR3 region has the DNA TGTGCCAGCAGCTCAGGGCTAGCGGTAAACATTCAGTACTTC.

The rearrangement joins TRBV6-5 to TRBJ2-4, with TRBD2 as a possible D gene (5 bases). The V end was cut by 8 bases, the J end by 3 bases, with 20 bases between. CDR1 and CDR2 (germline): MNHEY, SVGAGI. The CDR3 runs 16 residues. The CDR3 reads CASFGFHAGGKNIQYF. CDR3 nucleotides: TGTGCCAGCTTCGGGTTCCATGCGGGTGGCAAAAACATTCAGTACTTC.

This clonotype was observed a handful of times. This chain uses TRBV12-3 or TRBV12-4 with TRBJ2-5; tentatively, D is TRBD2 (6 bases). Trimming removed 8 bases from V and 5 bases from J, with 18 bases in between. CDR3 length: 14 residues. The chain's CDR3 is CASVPQGGEETQYF. CDR3 nucleotides: TGTGCCAGCGTCCCGCAGGGCGGGGAGGAGACCCAGTACTTC.

This chain links TRBV7-9 with TRBJ2-5; D is unclear. This CDR3 has 14 residues. The ends were cut back, 5 bases at V and 5 bases at J, with 15 bases in the middle. Germline V lookup: CDR1 SEHNR, CDR2 FQNEAQ (reference sequence). The CDR3 coding sequence is TGTGCCAGCAGCCCACCGGTTGGTGGCGAGACCCAGTACTTC. Amino acids: CASSPPVGGETQYF.

The chain combines TRBV10-3 with TRBJ2-2; 7 bases fit TRBD1. CDR3 size: 14 residues. Germline-derived CDR1 and CDR2 are ENHRY and SYGVKD. J gave up 4 bases and V 3 bases, and 2 bases lay outside the gene matches. The CDR3 DNA is TGTGCCATCAGTGAAAGGACAGGCACCGGGGAGCTGTTTTTT. It specifies CAISERTGTGELFF.

V is TRBV5-4 and J is TRBJ2-1, with D perhaps TRBD2 (6 bases). From germline, CDR1 is SGHNT and CDR2 YYREEE (reference sequence). The length of the CDR3 is 14 residues. Deletions cut 6 bases from V and 5 bases from J, with 15 bases between. The CDR3 region is CASNQAGVNNEQFF. Here the CDR3 DNA reads TGTGCCAGCAACCAAGCGGGTGTTAACAATGAGCAGTTCTTC.

Concerning this clonotype: A junction end diverges from the germline sequence, so it may reflect a read error. V is TRBV7-6 and J is TRBJ2-5, with 8 positions matching TRBD1. CDR1 SGHVS and CDR2 FNYEAQ come from the germline V gene. The CDR3 covers 15 residues. CDR3 coding DNA: TGTGCTAGCAGCCCACGACAGGGGAGATCGGAGACCCAGTACTTC. It yields the protein CASSPRQGRSETQYF.

This clonotype was seen a few times. The chain carries TRBV2 and TRBJ2-2; weak D call: TRBD2 (5 bases). Germline-derived CDR1 and CDR2 are SNHLY and FYNNEI. The length of the CDR3 is 15 residues. V shed 7 bases and J shed 0 bases, with 12 bases lying between them. The CDR3 DNA reads TGTGCCAGCAACAGAGGGCAGTCGAACACCGGGGAGCTGTTTTTT. Protein: CASNRGQSNTGELFF.

This clonotype was found many times. This chain joins TRBV5-6 and TRBJ1-3; possible D gene TRBD1, 5 bases. The germline V gene encodes CDR1 SGHDT and CDR2 YYEEEE. Trimming shortened V by 4 bases and J by 1 base, and 9 bases separated the two germline ends. CDR3 length: 14 residues. The CDR3 DNA reads as TGTGCCAGCAGCCAGGGACTTTCTGGAAACACCATATATTTT. It yields the protein CASSQGLSGNTIYF. The entire variable domain, with the rest obtained from reference TRBV5-6 and TRBJ1-3, is as follows: DAGVTQSPTHLIKTRGQQVTLRCSPKSGHDTVSWYQQALGQGPQFIFQYYEEEERQRGNFPDRFSGHQFPNYSSELNVNALLLGDSALYLCASSQGLSGNTIYFGEGSWLTVV.

Turning to this clonotype: This may be a read error: a much more frequent sequence differs by one nucleotide. This chain connects TRBV7-2 to TRBJ1-5; D unclear. This CDR3 region has 16 residues. CDR1 is SGHTA and CDR2 is FQGNSA in the germline V gene. The CDR3 loop is CATSLVRPAFSQPQHF. For the CDR3, the DNA is TGTGCCACCAGCTTAGTGAGACCGGCCTTTAGTCAGCCCCAGCATTTT.

The chain carries TRBV12-5 and TRBJ1-3; unclear D gene. The CDR3 spans 14 residues. Trimming removed 2 bases at V and 3 bases at J, with 8 bases between. Germline lookup yields CDR1 LGHNT and CDR2 FRNRAP. Written as DNA, the CDR3 is TGTGCTAGTGGTTTGAGAAGAGATGGAAACACCATATATTTT. This gives the protein CASGLRRDGNTIYF.

This clonotype has a handful of counts. The rearrangement uses TRBV7-6 and TRBJ1-4, with D hard to call. The V and J ends lost 5 bases and 10 bases respectively, with 23 bases between them. This CDR3 comprises 16 residues. Per the germline V gene, CDR1 is SGHVS and CDR2 is FNYEAQ. The CDR3 DNA sequence: TGTGCCAGCAGCGCAACACAGCCGTCCACCGGTGCAAAACTGTTTTTT. It translates to CASSATQPSTGAKLFF.

This clonotype showed up just a few times. V is TRBV7-9 and J is TRBJ1-4; D may be TRBD1 (5 bases). The length of the CDR3 is 15 residues. CDR1 and CDR2 (germline): SEHNR, FQNEAQ (reference sequence). The V end lost 5 bases, the J end lost 5 bases, and 15 bases lay between the germline ends. CDR3 residues: CASSARQRENEKLFF. The CDR3 nucleotides are TGTGCCAGCAGCGCGAGACAGCGAGAGAATGAAAAACTGTTTTTT. Supplemented by reference TRBV7-9 and TRBJ1-4, the full variable domain reads DTGVSQNPRHKITKRGQNVTFRCDPISEHNRLYWYRQTLGQGPEFLTYFQNEAQLEKSRLLSDRFSAERPKGSFSTLEIQRTEQGDSAMYLCASSARQRENEKLFFGSGTQLSVL.

This clonotype was found many times. V usage is TRBV7-6 and J usage is TRBJ2-1; 8 bases agree with TRBD2. The ends lost 5 bases at V and 7 bases at J; junction bases unmatched: 13. The germline gives CDR1 SGHVS, CDR2 FNYEAQ. CDR3 length equals 16 residues. The CDR3 DNA follows: TGTGCCAGCAGCACCACCGGGGGGGGCTTAAGGAATGAGCAGTTCTTC. Encoded protein: CASSTTGGGLRNEQFF.

This clonotype was observed many times. The chain carries TRBV7-8 and TRBJ2-7; D gene ambiguous. The CDR3 length is 13 residues. Germline V gene lookup returns CDR1 SGHVS and CDR2 FQNEAQ. V lost 5 bases and J 4 bases, leaving 12 bases between the germline ends. CDR3 nucleotide sequence: TGTGCCAGCAGCCATGGTTCCCTATACGAGCAGTACGTC. Its translation is CASSHGSLYEQYV.

This clonotype was picked up many times. The chain has TRBV7-9 and TRBJ2-6; D possibly corresponds to TRBD1 (5 bases). This CDR3 has 17 residues. Germline CDR1 and CDR2: SEHNR and FQNEAQ (reference sequence). V shed 6 bases and J shed 3 bases, with 18 bases lying between them. CDR3 region: CASRRRVEPFGANVLTF. The CDR3 DNA reads as TGTGCCAGCAGGCGCAGGGTTGAGCCTTTTGGGGCCAACGTCCTGACTTTC.

This clonotype was seen many times. The gene calls are TRBV19 and TRBJ1-1; D uncertain. Deletions cut 3 bases from V and 1 base from J, with 6 bases between. The CDR3 is made up of 13 amino acids. Germline V CDR1 and CDR2: LNHDA, SQIVND (reference sequence). This chain's CDR3 is CASSIGENTEAFF. CDR3 nucleotides: TGTGCCAGTAGTATTGGGGAGAACACTGAAGCTTTCTTT.